The sequence of this TCR beta chain was determined in a study of CD8 T cells in ankylosing spondylitis. Study results and caveats: A TCR beta motif made of 7 to 9 highly homologous variants seemed typical of ankylosing spondylitis blood. Clones that were linked to disease were CD8+ and were relatively rare in peripheral blood.

With respect to this clonotype: Its specificity is not known.

TCR beta libraries were made by quantitative 5'-RACE with molecular barcodes. One entry per CDR3 protein results from TCRdb running MiXCR on the 5' RACE reads. The sample holds under 250,000 distinct CDR3 sequences, roughly 32% seen once. The trim removed 6 bases at V and 6 bases at J, leaving 4 bases unmatched. This CDR3 has 12 amino acids. CDR1 and CDR2 from the germline V gene are DFQATT and SNEGSKA (reference sequence). This TCR came from a male donor with ankylosing spondylitis or in good health (not recorded which). Material: blood, either unsorted or a sorted T cell fraction (not recorded which). The chain couples TRBV20-1 to TRBJ1-2; TRBD1 matches 10 bases. The CDR3 DNA sequence: TGCAGTGCGAAGGGGACAGGGGATGGCTACACCTTC. Encoded protein: CSAKGTGDGYTF.